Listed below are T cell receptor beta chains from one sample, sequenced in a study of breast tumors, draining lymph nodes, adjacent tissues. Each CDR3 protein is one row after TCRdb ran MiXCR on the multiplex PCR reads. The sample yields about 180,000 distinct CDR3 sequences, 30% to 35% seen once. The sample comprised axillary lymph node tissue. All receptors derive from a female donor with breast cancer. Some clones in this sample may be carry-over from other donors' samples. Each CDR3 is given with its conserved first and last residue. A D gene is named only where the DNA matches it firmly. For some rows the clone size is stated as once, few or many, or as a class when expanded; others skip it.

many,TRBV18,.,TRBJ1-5,CASSPQSGSGNQPQHF,TGTGCCAGCTCACCACAGTCCGGTTCCGGCAATCAGCCCCAGCATTTT
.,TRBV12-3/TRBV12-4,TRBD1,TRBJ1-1,CASSSFDRGHMGEAFF,TGTGCCAGCAGTTCCTTCGACAGGGGGCACATGGGTGAAGCTTTCTTT
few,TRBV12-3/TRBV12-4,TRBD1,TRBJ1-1,CASSLWTGVNTEAFF,TGTGCCAGCAGTCTATGGACAGGAGTGAACACTGAAGCTTTCTTT
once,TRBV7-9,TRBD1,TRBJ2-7,CASSFGTGSHSYEQYF,TGTGCCAGCAGCTTCGGGACAGGGTCACACTCCTACGAGCAGTACTTC
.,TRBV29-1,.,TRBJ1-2,CSVQKRDGYTF,TGCAGCGTCCAAAAAAGGGACGGCTACACCTTC
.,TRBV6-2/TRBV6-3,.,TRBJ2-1,CASSHPRKGGSGGQFF,TGTGCCAGCAGTCACCCGCGGAAGGGGGGTAGCGGTGGGCAGTTCTTC
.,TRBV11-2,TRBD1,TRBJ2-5,CASSFEGRGWETQYF,TGTGCCAGCAGCTTCGAGGGCAGGGGGTGGGAGACCCAGTACTTC
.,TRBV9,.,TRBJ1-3,CASGVAGRNSGNTIYF,TGTGCCAGCGGCGTAGCAGGGCGGAACTCCGGAAACACCATATATTTT
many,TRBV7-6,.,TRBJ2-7,CASSLRTSSEQYF,TGTGCCAGCAGCTTAAGGACATCTTCCGAGCAGTACTTC
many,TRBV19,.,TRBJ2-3,CASSFYREGLGDTQYF,TGTGCCAGTAGTTTCTACAGGGAAGGATTAGGAGATACGCAGTATTTT
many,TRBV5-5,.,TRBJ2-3,CASSLGTQSTDTQYF,TGTGCCAGCAGCTTGGGGACTCAAAGCACAGATACGCAGTATTTT
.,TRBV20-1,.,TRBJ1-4,CSVEGTGIEKLFF,TGCAGTGTGGAGGGTACCGGGATCGAAAAACTGTTTTTT
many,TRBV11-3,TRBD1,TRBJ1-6,CASSLTPGQYNSPLHF,TGTGCCAGCAGCCTAACCCCGGGACAGTATAATTCACCCCTCCACTTT
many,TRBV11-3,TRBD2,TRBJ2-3,CASTSSGGADTQYF,TGTGCCAGCACTTCTAGCGGGGGGGCAGATACGCAGTATTTT
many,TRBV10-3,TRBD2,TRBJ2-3,CAIGASGGSDTQYF,TGTGCCATCGGGGCTAGCGGGGGATCAGATACGCAGTATTTT
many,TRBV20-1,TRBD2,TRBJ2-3,CSARVMGTSGILTDTQYF,TGCAGTGCTAGAGTAATGGGAACTAGCGGGATACTCACAGATACGCAGTATTTT
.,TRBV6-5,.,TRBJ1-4,CASSHSALVIPGEKLFF,TGTGCCAGCAGTCACTCGGCATTGGTTATTCCAGGTGAAAAACTGTTTTTT
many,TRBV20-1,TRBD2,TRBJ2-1,CSARELLAVVNNEQFF,TGCAGTGCTAGAGAGCTACTAGCGGTGGTAAACAATGAGCAGTTCTTC
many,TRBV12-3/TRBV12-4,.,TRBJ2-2,CASSFSGPPNTGELFF,TGTGCCAGCAGTTTCTCCGGACCTCCAAACACCGGGGAGCTGTTTTTT
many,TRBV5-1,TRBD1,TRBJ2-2,CASSLEGGFGELFF,TGCGCCAGCAGCTTGGAAGGGGGCTTCGGGGAGCTGTTTTTT
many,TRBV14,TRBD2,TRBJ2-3,CASSQDRGDTDTQYF,TGTGCCAGCAGCCAAGATCGGGGGGACACAGATACGCAGTATTTT
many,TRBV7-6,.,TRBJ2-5,CASSTGNQETQYF,TGTGCCAGCAGCACGGGGAACCAAGAGACCCAGTACTTC
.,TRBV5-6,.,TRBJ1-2,CASSQLVAGTF,TGTGCCAGCAGCCAGCTAGTAGCTGGCACCTTC
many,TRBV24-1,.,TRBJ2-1,CATSGGTLDEQFF,TGTGCCACCAGTGGTGGGACTCTAGATGAGCAGTTCTTC
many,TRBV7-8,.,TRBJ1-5,CASSLGGHQPQHF,TGTGCCAGCAGCTTAGGGGGTCATCAGCCCCAGCATTTT
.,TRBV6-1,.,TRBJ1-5,CASSADEPQPQHF,TGTGCCAGCAGTGCGGACGAGCCCCAGCCCCAGCATTTT
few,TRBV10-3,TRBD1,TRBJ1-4,CAITPSRDRGENEKLFF,TGTGCCATCACCCCGAGCAGGGACAGGGGGGAGAATGAAAAACTGTTTTTT
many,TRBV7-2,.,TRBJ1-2,CASSPTSQPRGYTF,TGTGCCAGCAGCCCAACTTCACAGCCGAGAGGCTACACCTTC
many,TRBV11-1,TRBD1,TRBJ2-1,CASSSTGGSYNEQFF,TGTGCCAGCAGCTCGACAGGGGGCTCTTACAATGAGCAGTTCTTC
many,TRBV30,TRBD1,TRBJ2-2,CAWSVLGGNGELFF,TGTGCCTGGAGTGTTCTAGGGGGCAACGGGGAGCTGTTTTTT
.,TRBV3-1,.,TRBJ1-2,CASSQLGGSGYTF,TGTGCCAGCAGCCAGCTGGGAGGGAGTGGCTACACCTTC
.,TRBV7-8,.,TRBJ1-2,CASSWGTEGNTF,TGTGCCAGCAGCTGGGGGACGGAAGGAAACACCTTC
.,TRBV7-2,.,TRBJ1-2,CASSLSGPRDGYTF,TGTGCCAGCAGCCTCTCGGGACCTAGGGATGGCTACACCTTC
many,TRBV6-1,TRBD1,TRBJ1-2,CASSESQGVRGYTF,TGTGCCAGCAGTGAGTCACAGGGGGTTCGGGGCTACACCTTC
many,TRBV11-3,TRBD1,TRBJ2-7,CASSSSGQGNEQYF,TGTGCCAGCAGCTCCTCGGGACAGGGGAACGAGCAGTACTTC
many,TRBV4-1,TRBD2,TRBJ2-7,CASSLGLAGSEQYF,TGCGCCAGCAGCCTGGGACTAGCGGGATCCGAGCAGTACTTC
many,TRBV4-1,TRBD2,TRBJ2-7,CASRQLAGDSYEQYF,TGCGCCAGCAGACAGCTAGCGGGGGACTCCTACGAGCAGTACTTC
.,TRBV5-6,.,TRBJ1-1,CASREGGTGVNTEAFF,TGTGCCAGCAGGGAGGGGGGTACTGGGGTGAACACTGAAGCTTTCTTT
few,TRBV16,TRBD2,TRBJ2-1,CASSPTYGRTTYNEQFF,TGTGCCAGCAGCCCAACGTACGGGAGGACGACCTACAATGAGCAGTTCTTC
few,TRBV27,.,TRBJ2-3,CASKSQNSGDTQYF,TGTGCCAGCAAAAGCCAGAATTCAGGAGATACGCAGTATTTT
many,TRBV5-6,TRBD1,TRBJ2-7,CASIQGTGGREQYF,TGTGCCAGCATCCAAGGGACAGGGGGCCGCGAGCAGTACTTC
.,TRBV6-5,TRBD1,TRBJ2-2,CASSEDRGIGTGELFF,TGTGCCAGCAGTGAGGACAGGGGTATCGGCACCGGGGAGCTGTTTTTT
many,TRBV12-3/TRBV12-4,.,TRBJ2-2,CASSFSGPWELFF,TGTGCCAGCAGTTTTTCCGGTCCCTGGGAGCTGTTTTTT
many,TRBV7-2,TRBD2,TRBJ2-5,CASSLAAGGQETQYF,TGTGCCAGCAGCTTAGCAGCGGGGGGACAAGAGACCCAGTACTTC
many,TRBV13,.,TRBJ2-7,CASRSQGTPYEQYF,TGTGCCAGCAGGTCCCAGGGGACTCCTTACGAGCAGTACTTC
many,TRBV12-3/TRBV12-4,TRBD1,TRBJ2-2,CASRREGQGGAGELFF,TGTGCCAGCCGTAGAGAGGGACAGGGGGGGGCCGGGGAGCTGTTTTTT